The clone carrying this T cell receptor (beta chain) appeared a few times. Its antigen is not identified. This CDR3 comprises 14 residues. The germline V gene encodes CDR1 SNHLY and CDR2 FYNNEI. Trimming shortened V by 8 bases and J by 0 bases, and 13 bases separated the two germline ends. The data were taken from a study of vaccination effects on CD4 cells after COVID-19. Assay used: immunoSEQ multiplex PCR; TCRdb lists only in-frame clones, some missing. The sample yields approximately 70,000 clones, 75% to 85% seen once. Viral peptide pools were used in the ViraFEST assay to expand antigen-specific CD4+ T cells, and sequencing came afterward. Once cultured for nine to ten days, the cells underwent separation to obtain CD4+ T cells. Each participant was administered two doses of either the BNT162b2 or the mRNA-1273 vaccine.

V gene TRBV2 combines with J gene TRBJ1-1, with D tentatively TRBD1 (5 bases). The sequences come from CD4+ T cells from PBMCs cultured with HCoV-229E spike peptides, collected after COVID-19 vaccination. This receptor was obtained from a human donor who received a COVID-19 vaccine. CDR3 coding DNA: TGTGCCAGCTCTGACAGCGACATGAACACTGAAGCTTTCTTT. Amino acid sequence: CASSDSDMNTEAFF.